One and the same sample provided the 20 T cell receptor beta chains below, sequenced in a study of vaccination and CD4 T cells after COVID-19. The treatment is: roughly 11-day PBMC culture with coronavirus spike peptide pools or control peptides (ViraFEST assay). Their antigens remain unidentified. Sequencing of the DNA from cultured CD4+ T cells was carried out with the Oncomine TCR Beta short-read assay. TCRdb passed the PCR reads through MiXCR, listing each CDR3 protein once. This table holds more than 20,000 distinct CDR3 sequences, about 40% found once. The sequenced material came from CD4+ T cells from blood, cultured in vitro. The receptor source for this set is a human donor who had recovered from COVID-19.

The V and J genes are TRBV11-3 and TRBJ1-1; D is undetermined. The germline CDR1 and CDR2 sequences are SGHNT and YENEEA. V lost 4 bases and J 4 bases, leaving 7 bases between the germline ends. The CDR3 totals 12 residues. CDR3 DNA: TGTGCCAGCAGCTCCAAATCCACTGAAGCTTTCTTT. Translated, it gives CASSSKSTEAFF.

The V call is TRBV5-1, the J call TRBJ1-1, with a weak D call TRBD1 (5 bases). The CDR3 consists of 15 residues. Trimming pared 4 bases from V and 4 bases from J, leaving 17 bases between. Per the germline V gene, CDR1 is SGHRS and CDR2 is YFSETQ. The CDR3 here is CASSPGGDSFTEAFF. The CDR3 bases are TGCGCCAGCAGCCCGGGGGGGGATTCGTTCACTGAAGCTTTCTTT.

This clonotype turned up a few times. This chain links TRBV7-2 with TRBJ1-2; TRBD1 might be the D (5 bases). CDR1 is SGHTA and CDR2 is FQGNSA in the germline V gene. V was trimmed by 1 base and J by 0 bases, leaving 12 bases between them. This CDR3 comprises 16 residues. In DNA, the CDR3 is TGTGCCAGCAGCTTAGGGTGGGGGGATCCTAACTATGGCTACACCTTC. Its protein product is CASSLGWGDPNYGYTF.

The genes are TRBV10-2 and TRBJ2-1, with 8 bases lining up with TRBD2. Germline V gene data show CDR1 as WSHSY and CDR2 as SAAADI. The CDR3 extends over 14 amino acids. After removal of 10 bases from V and 3 bases from J, the junction contained 8 bases not matched to a gene. The chain's CDR3 is CATKTGGIYNEQFF. The CDR3 DNA sequence: TGCGCCACTAAAACGGGGGGGATCTACAATGAGCAGTTCTTC.

The rearrangement links TRBV5-1 to TRBJ2-7; D is tentatively TRBD1 or TRBD2 (5 bases each). CDR1 is SGHRS, CDR2 YFSETQ, per germline. Trimming pared 5 bases from V and 2 bases from J, leaving 17 bases between. This CDR3 is built from 15 residues. CDR3 loop: CASRRAGFETYEQYF. The DNA for the CDR3 is TGCGCCAGCAGGAGGGCAGGGTTTGAGACCTACGAGCAGTACTTC.

The J gene is TRBJ2-5, the V gene TRBV9; 9 positions agree with TRBD2. The V gene end was trimmed by 1 base and the J gene end by 4 bases; junction bases not matched to a gene: 8. Per the germline V gene, CDR1 is SGDLS and CDR2 is YYNGEE. The CDR3 loop spans 16 amino acids. The CDR3 here is CASSVSGGRALETQYF. The CDR3 DNA follows: TGTGCCAGCAGCGTATCCGGCGGGAGGGCCCTAGAGACCCAGTACTTC.

The rearrangement joins TRBV7-9 to TRBJ1-5; 7 bases line up with TRBD1. This CDR3 comprises 17 residues. Germline V gene data show CDR1 as SEHNR and CDR2 as FQNEAQ (reference sequence). Trimming at V came to 5 bases and at J to 5 bases, leaving 15 bases not matched to a gene. CDR3 in DNA: TGTGCCAGCAGCCCTGGTGGGGCAGGGGGTCTGGATCAGCCCCAGCATTTT. It yields the protein CASSPGGAGGLDQPQHF.

The chain recombines TRBV28 with TRBJ1-5, with 9 positions matching TRBD1. V lost 6 bases to trimming and J lost 5 bases; unmatched junction nucleotides: 14. Germline CDR1 reads MDHEN; CDR2 reads SYDVKM. This CDR3 has 17 amino acids. The CDR3 DNA is TGTGCCAGCAGACTAATCGAGCCGGGACAGGGTGATCAGCCCCAGCATTTT. Protein: CASRLIEPGQGDQPQHF.

A few counts support this clonotype. CDR3 sequence reads: CASVPGQGWGNQPQHF. The CDR3 DNA is TGTGCCAGCGTCCCGGGACAGGGATGGGGCAATCAGCCCCAGCATTTT. The chain couples TRBV6-1 to TRBJ1-5; the match to TRBD1 covers 9 bases. V trimming: 8 bases; J trimming: 2 bases; junction bases outside the gene matches: 10. CDR1 is MNHNS, CDR2 SASEGT, per germline. The CDR3 loop spans 16 amino acids.

V usage is TRBV12-3 or TRBV12-4 and J usage is TRBJ1-5; a possible D gene is TRBD1 (6 bases). This CDR3 comprises 13 residues. The V end lost 3 bases, the J end lost 6 bases, and 9 bases lay between the germline ends. This CDR3 reads CASSFTGSQPQHF. In DNA form, the CDR3 reads TGTGCCAGCAGTTTCACAGGGAGTCAGCCCCAGCATTTT.

The chain has TRBV20-1 and TRBJ2-1; perhaps TRBD1 as D (6 bases). This CDR3 contains 15 residues. CDR1 is DFQATT, CDR2 SNEGSKA, per germline (reference sequence). The germline V and J ends were trimmed by 6 bases and 4 bases, with 19 bases remaining between them. The chain's CDR3 is CSAKVAGAVYNEQFF. CDR3 DNA: TGCAGTGCAAAAGTCGCAGGGGCGGTTTACAATGAGCAGTTCTTC.

The rearrangement joins TRBV6-5 to TRBJ1-1, with no clear D. The germline CDR1 and CDR2 sequences are MNHEY and SVGAGI. Trimming left V 0 bases short and J 11 bases short, with 13 bases between. The CDR3 runs to 13 residues. Here the CDR3 DNA reads TGTGCCAGCAGTTACTCCGTACGTTATGGGGCTTTCTTT. Its protein product is CASSYSVRYGAFF.

There are a few counts of this clonotype. This chain joins TRBV7-9 and TRBJ1-1; D is ambiguous. In germline, CDR1 is SEHNR, CDR2 FQNEAQ (reference sequence). Deletions cut 3 bases from V and 1 base from J, with 6 bases between. The CDR3 totals 13 residues. As DNA, the CDR3 is TGTGCCAGCAGCTTTGGAGAGAACACTGAAGCTTTCTTT. Residues: CASSFGENTEAFF.

The chain combines TRBV7-9 with TRBJ2-3; TRBD2 might be the D (6 bases). CDR1 and CDR2 (germline): SEHNR, FQNEAQ (reference sequence). The CDR3 spans 14 residues. Trimming removed 7 bases at V and 0 bases at J, with 11 bases between. The CDR3 DNA sequence: TGTGCCAGCATGGGGCTAGCGAGCACAGATACGCAGTATTTT. As protein: CASMGLASTDTQYF.

This clonotype is deemed medium-sized. The DNA for the CDR3 is TGTGCCACCAGCCCCAGACAGACTGGTCAGCCCCAGCATTTT. It translates to CATSPRQTGQPQHF. This chain joins TRBV15 and TRBJ1-5; tentative D call: TRBD1 (5 bases). Trimming left V 5 bases short and J 6 bases short, with 14 bases between. This CDR3 is 14 amino acids long. CDR1 and CDR2 (germline): LNHNV, YYDKDF (reference sequence).

The chain uses TRBV10-1 and TRBJ2-1; unclear D gene. The germline V gene encodes CDR1 WNHNN and CDR2 SYGVQD (reference sequence). The CDR3 consists of 16 residues. V gave up 0 bases and J gave up 0 bases, with 9 bases separating them. This CDR3 is CASSESAFSSYNEQFF. Here the CDR3 DNA reads TGCGCCAGCAGTGAGTCCGCGTTTAGCTCCTACAATGAGCAGTTCTTC.

The chain recombines TRBV12-1 with TRBJ2-1; TRBD2 is taken as the D call from the table, unchecked against the DNA. TRBV12-1 is a listed pseudogene. The CDR3 runs 15 residues. CDR3 nucleotides: TGTGCCAGCAGCTCTTTAGCGGGGACCTACAATGAGCAGTTCTTC. Translating gives CASSSLAGTYNEQFF.

The chain recombines TRBV20-1 with TRBJ1-2; D call uncertain. Germline CDR1 and CDR2: DFQATT and SNEGSKA (reference sequence). The length of the CDR3 is 17 residues. V was cut by 5 bases and J by 1 base, with 23 bases left in between. For the CDR3, the DNA is TGCAGTGCTTCCGTAATTGGTGGTCCTAGGGTTAACTATGGCTACACCTTC. Protein sequence: CSASVIGGPRVNYGYTF.

The chain combines TRBV7-9 with TRBJ1-5; 7 positions match TRBD1. The V gene end was trimmed by 5 bases and the J gene end by 0 bases; junction bases not matched to a gene: 7. Germline loops: CDR1 SEHNR, CDR2 FQNEAQ (reference sequence). This CDR3 has 16 amino acids. CDR3 nucleotide sequence: TGTGCCAGCAGCGCCGGGACAGTCCTTAGCAATCAGCCCCAGCATTTT. This gives the protein CASSAGTVLSNQPQHF.

This clonotype occurred a few times. The chain employs TRBV6-5 and TRBJ2-7; TRBD2 is a possible D gene (7 bases). V lost 0 bases and J lost 3, with 15 bases in between. Germline loops: CDR1 MNHEY, CDR2 SVGAGI. The CDR3 length is 16 residues. The CDR3 bases are TGTGCCAGCAGTTACTCTGGGGGGAGGGGGGACTACGAGCAGTACTTC. It encodes CASSYSGGRGDYEQYF.